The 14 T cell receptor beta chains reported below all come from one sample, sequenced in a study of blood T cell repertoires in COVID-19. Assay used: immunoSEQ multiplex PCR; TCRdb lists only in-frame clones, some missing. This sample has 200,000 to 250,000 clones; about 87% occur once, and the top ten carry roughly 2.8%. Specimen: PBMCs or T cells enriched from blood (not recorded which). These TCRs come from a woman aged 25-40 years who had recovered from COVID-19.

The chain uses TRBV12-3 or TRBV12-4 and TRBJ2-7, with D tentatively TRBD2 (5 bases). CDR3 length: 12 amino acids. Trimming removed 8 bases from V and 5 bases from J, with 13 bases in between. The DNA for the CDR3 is TGTGCCAGCTCCCCGTCGGGGAACGAGCAGTACTTC. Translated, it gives CASSPSGNEQYF.

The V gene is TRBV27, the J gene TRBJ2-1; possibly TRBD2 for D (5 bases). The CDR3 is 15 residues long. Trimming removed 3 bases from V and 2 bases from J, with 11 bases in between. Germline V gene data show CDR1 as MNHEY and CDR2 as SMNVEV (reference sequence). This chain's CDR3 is CASSFGNLAYNEQFF. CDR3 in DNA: TGTGCCAGCAGTTTCGGGAATTTGGCCTACAATGAGCAGTTCTTC.

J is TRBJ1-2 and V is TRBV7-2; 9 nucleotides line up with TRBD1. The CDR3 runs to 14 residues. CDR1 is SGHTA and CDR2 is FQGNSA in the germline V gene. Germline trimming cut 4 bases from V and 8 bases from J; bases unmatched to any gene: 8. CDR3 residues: CASSYRGTGQGYTF. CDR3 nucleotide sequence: TGTGCCAGCAGCTATAGGGGGACAGGGCAAGGCTACACCTTC.

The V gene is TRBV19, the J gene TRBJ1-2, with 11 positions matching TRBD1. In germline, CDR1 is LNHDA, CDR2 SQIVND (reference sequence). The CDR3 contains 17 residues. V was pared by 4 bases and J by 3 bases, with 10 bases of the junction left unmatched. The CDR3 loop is CASSTLQAGQGDYGYTF. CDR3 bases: TGTGCCAGTAGTACGCTCCAAGCGGGACAGGGGGACTATGGCTACACCTTC.

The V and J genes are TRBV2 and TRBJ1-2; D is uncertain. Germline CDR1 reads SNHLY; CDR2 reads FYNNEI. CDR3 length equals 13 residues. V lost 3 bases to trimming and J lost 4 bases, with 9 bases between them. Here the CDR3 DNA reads TGTGCCAGCAGTGAGTCTTTTCTCTATGGCTACACCTTC. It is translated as CASSESFLYGYTF.

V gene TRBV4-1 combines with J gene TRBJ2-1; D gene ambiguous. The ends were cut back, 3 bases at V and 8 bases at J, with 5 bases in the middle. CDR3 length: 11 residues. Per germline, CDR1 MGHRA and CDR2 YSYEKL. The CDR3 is CASSHLDEQFF. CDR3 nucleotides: TGCGCCAGCAGCCACCTTGATGAGCAGTTCTTC.

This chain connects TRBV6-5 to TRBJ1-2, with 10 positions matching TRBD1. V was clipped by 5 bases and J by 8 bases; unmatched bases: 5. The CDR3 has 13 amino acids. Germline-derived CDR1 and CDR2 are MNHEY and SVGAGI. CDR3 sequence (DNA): TGTGCCAGCAGTCCGACAGGGGGCAGGGGCTACACCTTC. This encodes CASSPTGGRGYTF.

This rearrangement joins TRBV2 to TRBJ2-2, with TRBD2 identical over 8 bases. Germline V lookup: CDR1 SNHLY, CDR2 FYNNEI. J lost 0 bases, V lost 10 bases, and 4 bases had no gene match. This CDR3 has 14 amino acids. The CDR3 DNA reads TGTGCCACCGTAGCGGGGTCGAACACCGGGGAGCTGTTTTTT. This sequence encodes CATVAGSNTGELFF.

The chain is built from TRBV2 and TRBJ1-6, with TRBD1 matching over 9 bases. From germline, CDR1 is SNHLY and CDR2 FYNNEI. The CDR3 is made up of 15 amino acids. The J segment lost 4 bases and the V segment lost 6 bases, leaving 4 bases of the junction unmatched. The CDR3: CASRRTGDYNSPLHF. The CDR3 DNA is TGTGCCAGCAGACGGACAGGGGATTATAATTCACCCCTCCACTTT.

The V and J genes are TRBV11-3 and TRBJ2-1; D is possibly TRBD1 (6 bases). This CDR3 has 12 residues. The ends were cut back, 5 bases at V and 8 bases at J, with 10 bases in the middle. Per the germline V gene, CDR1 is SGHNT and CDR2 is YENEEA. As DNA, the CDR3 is TGTGCCAGCAGCCTGGACAGAGATGAGCAGTTCTTC. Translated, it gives CASSLDRDEQFF. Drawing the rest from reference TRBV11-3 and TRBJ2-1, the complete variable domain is EAGVVQSPRYKIIEKKQPVAFWCNPISGHNTLYWYLQNLGQGPELLIRYENEEAVDDSQLPKDRFSAERLKGVDSTLKIQPAELGDSAVYLCASSLDRDEQFFGPGTRLTVL.

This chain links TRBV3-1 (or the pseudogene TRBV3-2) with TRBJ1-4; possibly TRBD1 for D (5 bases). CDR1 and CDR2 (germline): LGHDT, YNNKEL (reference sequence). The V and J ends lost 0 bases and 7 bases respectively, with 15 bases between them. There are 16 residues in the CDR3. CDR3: CASSQEWAGPGEKLFF. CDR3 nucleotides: TGTGCCAGCAGCCAAGAATGGGCGGGGCCGGGTGAAAAACTGTTTTTT.

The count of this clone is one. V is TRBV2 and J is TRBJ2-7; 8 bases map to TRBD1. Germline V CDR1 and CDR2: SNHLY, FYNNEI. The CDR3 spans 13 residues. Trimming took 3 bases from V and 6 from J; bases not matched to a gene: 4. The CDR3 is CASSDDRGSEQYF. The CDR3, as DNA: TGTGCCAGCAGTGACGACAGGGGATCCGAGCAGTACTTC.

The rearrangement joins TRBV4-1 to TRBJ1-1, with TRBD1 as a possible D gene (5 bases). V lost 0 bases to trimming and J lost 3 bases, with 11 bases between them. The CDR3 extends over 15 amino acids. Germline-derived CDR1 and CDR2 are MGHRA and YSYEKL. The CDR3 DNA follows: TGCGCCAGCAGCCAAGAGGGAAGGGGCGACACTGAAGCTTTCTTT. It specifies CASSQEGRGDTEAFF.

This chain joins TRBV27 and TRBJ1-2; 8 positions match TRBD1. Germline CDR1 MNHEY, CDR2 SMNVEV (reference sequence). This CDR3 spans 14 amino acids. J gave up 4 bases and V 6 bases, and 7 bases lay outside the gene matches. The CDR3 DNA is TGTGCCAGCAGGTGGAAAGGGACAGGCTATGGCTACACCTTC. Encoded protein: CASRWKGTGYGYTF.